This T cell receptor (beta chain) originates from a study of T cell responses to AZD1222 COVID-19 vaccine. Study conclusions and caveats: Clonal diversity was possibly underestimated, and white British individuals and females predominated among donors.

Sequenced by immunoSEQ multiplex PCR; TCRdb stores in-frame clones only, minus some. The profile shows 120,000 or so clones, more than 70% of them singletons. Trimming took 0 bases from V and 5 from J; bases not matched to a gene: 9. Germline V gene data show CDR1 as LNHNV and CDR2 as YYDKDF (reference sequence). The CDR3 is 17 residues long. With respect to this clone: What it binds is unknown.

Sequencing was performed on peripheral blood, taken 28 days after the second AZD1222 dose. The rearrangement uses TRBV15 and TRBJ2-1, with TRBD2 identical over 8 bases. The receptor comes from an adult who received the AZD1222 COVID-19 vaccine. The CDR3, as DNA: TGTGCCACCAGCAGAGATGGAAGCGGGGGAGGAAACAATGAGCAGTTCTTC. This encodes CATSRDGSGGGNNEQFF.